Below are 18 T cell receptor beta chains sequenced from a single sample in a study of cytomegalovirus exposure and HLA in healthy donors. The PCR contained 60 Vbeta and 13 Jbeta primers. The data were produced by immunoSEQ multiplex PCR, yet TCRdb's version contains in-frame clones alone and is incomplete. The sample holds around 140,000 clones, over 65% seen once. Sequenced: PBMCs. The source is a man aged 35 to 55 in good health and CMV-seronegative.

A few counts support this clone. The chain employs TRBV28 and TRBJ2-7; 8 bases agree with TRBD2. The V gene's germline CDR1 is MDHEN and CDR2 SYDVKM. The V segment lost 6 bases and the J segment 3 bases; nucleotides outside the gene matches: 7. The CDR3 is made up of 14 amino acids. The CDR3 protein is CASRRTSGGYEQYF. The CDR3, as DNA: TGTGCCAGCAGACGAACCAGCGGGGGCTACGAGCAGTACTTC.

This clone appeared once. The chain carries TRBV5-1 and TRBJ2-1, with TRBD2 matching 13 bases. The germline V gene has CDR1 SGHRS and CDR2 YFSETQ. The CDR3 sequence is 17 residues long. V lost 0 bases to trimming and J lost 6 bases; unmatched junction nucleotides: 6. The CDR3 loop reads CASSLVSGTSGTNEQFF. DNA of the CDR3: TGCGCCAGCAGCTTGGTCTCCGGGACTAGCGGGACCAATGAGCAGTTCTTC.

V is TRBV4-3 and J is TRBJ2-1; 12 positions agree with TRBD2. Germline assignment: CDR1 LGHNA and CDR2 YSLEER. J gave up 3 bases and V 0 bases, and 6 bases lay outside the gene matches. This CDR3 region has 18 residues. The CDR3 bases are TGCGCCAGCAGCCAAGAACCCCGGACTAGCGGGAACTACAATGAGCAGTTCTTC. Protein: CASSQEPRTSGNYNEQFF.

The table lists this clone with a few counts. The chain is built from TRBV7-2 and TRBJ2-1; 11 bases fit TRBD1. Losses at the gene ends were 5 bases for V and 7 bases for J; bases not matched to a gene: 4. This CDR3 has 14 residues. CDR1 and CDR2 (germline): SGHTA, FQGNSA. CDR3 residues: CASSPDRGRNEQFF. CDR3 coding DNA: TGTGCCAGCAGCCCGGACAGGGGGCGTAATGAGCAGTTCTTC.

This chain links TRBV2 with TRBJ2-7; 11 nucleotides match TRBD1. CDR1 is SNHLY and CDR2 is FYNNEI in the germline V gene. The V segment lost 11 bases and the J segment 7 bases; nucleotides outside the gene matches: 16. The length of the CDR3 is 15 residues. DNA for the CDR3: TGTGCCGTCCGGGACAGGGGGAACCCCCTGGGTGAGCAGTACTTC. Translated: CAVRDRGNPLGEQYF.

The chain links TRBV25-1 to TRBJ1-1; 10 bases align to TRBD1. The V gene end was trimmed by 6 bases and the J gene end by 11 bases; junction bases not matched to a gene: 12. The length of the CDR3 is 14 residues. The germline V gene encodes CDR1 MGHDK and CDR2 SYGVNS. In DNA, the CDR3 is TGTGCCAGCAGGGGGGACAGGGGATCGCGGTTGGCTTTCTTT. Translated: CASRGDRGSRLAFF.

This chain connects TRBV4-1 to TRBJ2-1; weak D call: TRBD2 (6 bases). Germline V gene data show CDR1 as MGHRA and CDR2 as YSYEKL. Trimming took off 0 bases at V and 4 bases at J, with 7 bases between the two ends. CDR3 size: 14 residues. CDR3 coding DNA: TGCGCCAGCAGCCAAGACGGGACTTACAATGAGCAGTTCTTC. Its protein product is CASSQDGTYNEQFF.

CDR3 sequence reads: CASSLDRVGYTF. As DNA, the CDR3 is TGTGCCAGCAGCTTGGACAGGGTAGGCTACACCTTC. The V gene is TRBV5-6, the J gene TRBJ1-2, with D tentatively TRBD1 (6 bases). This CDR3 comprises 12 residues. V gave up 0 bases and J gave up 8 bases, with 8 bases separating them. Germline CDR1 and CDR2: SGHDT and YYEEEE. Based on the CDR3 plus reference TRBV5-6 and TRBJ1-2, the full variable domain is DAGVTQSPTHLIKTRGQQVTLRCSPKSGHDTVSWYQQALGQGPQFIFQYYEEEERQRGNFPDRFSGHQFPNYSSELNVNALLLGDSALYLCASSLDRVGYTFGSGTRLTVV.

This chain joins TRBV20-1 and TRBJ1-1; TRBD1 might be the D (5 bases). CDR3 length: 11 amino acids. The V gene's germline CDR1 is DFQATT and CDR2 SNEGSKA (reference sequence). Trimming shortened V by 3 bases and J by 11 bases, and 13 bases separated the two germline ends. In nucleotides, the CDR3 is TGCAGTGCTAGTGGCAGAAAGGGGGCTTTCTTT. This codes for CSASGRKGAFF.

This chain uses TRBV7-9 with TRBJ2-7; 10 nucleotides line up with TRBD2. Germline V gives CDR1 SEHNR, CDR2 FQNEAQ (reference sequence). This CDR3 has 16 amino acids. V trimming: 3 bases; J trimming: 2 bases; junction bases outside the gene matches: 7. The chain's CDR3 is CASSFWTSGIPYEQYF. CDR3 sequence (DNA): TGTGCCAGCAGCTTCTGGACTAGCGGTATACCCTACGAGCAGTACTTC.

This chain links TRBV7-9 with TRBJ1-6, with 9 bases matching TRBD1. Germline V lookup: CDR1 SEHNR, CDR2 FQNEAQ (reference sequence). The junction had 2 bases not matched to a gene; V was cut back by 0 bases and J by 8 bases. The CDR3 totals 15 residues. The CDR3 DNA follows: TGTGCCAGCAGCTTAGCGGGACAGGGAGATTCACCCCTCCACTTT. Amino acids: CASSLAGQGDSPLHF.

This clone was observed a few times. This chain uses TRBV4-3 with TRBJ2-2, with a tentative D call TRBD1 (6 bases). Trimming took off 5 bases at V and 7 bases at J, with 11 bases between the two ends. The CDR3 runs 13 residues. CDR1 LGHNA and CDR2 YSLEER come from the germline V gene. CDR3 residues: CASSAGVSGELFF. Here the CDR3 DNA reads TGCGCCAGCAGCGCAGGGGTTAGCGGGGAGCTGTTTTTT.

Regarding this clone: Its ends do not fully match the called genes, so a read error is possible. V and J are TRBV7-9 and TRBJ1-6, with D possibly matching TRBD1 (5 bases). From germline, CDR1 is SEHNR and CDR2 FQNEAQ (reference sequence). The CDR3 totals 14 residues. The CDR3 region is CSSSDSSYNSPLHF. CDR3 coding DNA: TGTTCCAGCAGCGACAGCTCCTATAATTCACCCCTCCACTTT.

The chain couples TRBV18 to TRBJ1-4; TRBD1 agrees at 8 bases. Per germline, CDR1 KGHSH and CDR2 LQKENI. The CDR3 contains 17 residues. The V and J ends lost 1 base and 9 bases, in that order; junction bases with no gene match: 13. CDR3 in amino acids: CASSPLTTWTGNQKLFF. Here the CDR3 DNA reads TGTGCCAGCTCACCACTGACTACGTGGACAGGGAACCAAAAACTGTTTTTT.

The chain links TRBV5-1 to TRBJ1-2, with TRBD1 matching 7 bases. The germline gives CDR1 SGHRS, CDR2 YFSETQ. The ends lost 4 bases at V and 6 bases at J; junction bases unmatched: 9. This CDR3 spans 14 amino acids. The CDR3 loop reads CASSEQGERNGYTF. In nucleotides, the CDR3 is TGCGCCAGCAGCGAGCAGGGGGAGAGGAATGGCTACACCTTC. Complete variable domain (other parts from reference TRBV5-1 and TRBJ1-2): KAGVTQTPRYLIKTRGQQVTLSCSPISGHRSVSWYQQTPGQGLQFLFEYFSETQRNKGNFPGRFSGRQFSNSRSEMNVSTLELGDSALYLCASSEQGERNGYTFGSGTRLTVV.

J is TRBJ1-5 and V is TRBV10-2, with D perhaps matching TRBD1 (5 bases). Trimming took 3 bases from V and 6 from J, leaving 9 bases between them. The length of the CDR3 is 13 residues. The germline V gene has CDR1 WSHSY and CDR2 SAAADI. CDR3 loop: CASSDLQGQPQHF. CDR3 bases: TGCGCCAGCAGTGACCTGCAGGGTCAGCCCCAGCATTTT.

This chain links TRBV2 with TRBJ2-3; D unclear. The V end lost 5 bases, the J end lost 6 bases, and 9 bases lay between the germline ends. Germline-derived CDR1 and CDR2 are SNHLY and FYNNEI. The CDR3 totals 12 residues. Written as DNA, the CDR3 is TGTGCCAGCAGTCTAGAGGCGGATACGCAGTATTTT. Translation: CASSLEADTQYF.

The rearrangement joins TRBV2 to TRBJ2-7; D might be TRBD2 (5 bases). In germline, CDR1 is SNHLY, CDR2 FYNNEI. The CDR3 is made up of 14 amino acids. V lost 4 bases and J 0 bases, leaving 10 bases between the germline ends. The chain's CDR3 is CASSGRANSYEQYF. CDR3 DNA sequence: TGTGCCAGCAGTGGGCGGGCAAACTCCTACGAGCAGTACTTC.